This TCR beta chain comes out of a study of blood T cell repertoires in COVID-19. The wider study: The United States, Italy and Spain provided the acute and convalescent COVID-19 samples. From T cells, B-cell-depleted T cells, or PBMCs came the material, which was cDNA or gDNA.

Enrolled during active infection, Seattle patients were then followed longitudinally. TCRdb keeps only in-frame clones here, not all; method: immunoSEQ multiplex PCR. The sample holds approximately 260,000 clones, approximately 88% seen once. Germline V gives CDR1 SEHNR, CDR2 FQNEAQ (reference sequence). This CDR3 contains 15 residues. With 4 bases removed from V and 7 bases from J, the gap between germline ends came to 16 bases. This TCR was sampled from a woman in her 70s with COVID-19, enrolled during active disease. The chain links TRBV7-9 to TRBJ1-4, with D perhaps matching TRBD1 (6 bases). The sample was peripheral blood. The CDR3 sequence is CASSSSGADVEKLFF. The DNA of the CDR3 is TGTGCCAGCAGCTCCTCAGGGGCTGATGTTGAAAAACTGTTTTTT.